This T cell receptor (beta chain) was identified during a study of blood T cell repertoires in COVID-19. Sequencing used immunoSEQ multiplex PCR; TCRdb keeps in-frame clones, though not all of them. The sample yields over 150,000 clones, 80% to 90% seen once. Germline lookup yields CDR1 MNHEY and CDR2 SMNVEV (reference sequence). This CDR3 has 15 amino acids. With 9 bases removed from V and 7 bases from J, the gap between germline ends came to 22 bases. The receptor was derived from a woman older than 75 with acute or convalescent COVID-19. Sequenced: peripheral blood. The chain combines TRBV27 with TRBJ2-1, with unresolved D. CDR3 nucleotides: TGTGCCAGGCCCCGGCCCCGGGTGTGTTGGAATGAGCAGTTCTTC. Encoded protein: CARPRPRVCWNEQFF.